In this sample, the clone carrying this T cell receptor beta chain turned up many times. Its antigen remains unidentified. Each CDR3 protein is one row after TCRdb ran MiXCR on the 5' RACE reads. The repertoire holds about 31,000 distinct CDR3 sequences, with 7.2% as singletons. This sample is part of a study of CD8 T cells in ankylosing spondylitis. Study conclusions and caveats: A motif of 7 or 8 highly homologous TCR beta variants was seen as apparently characteristic of ankylosing spondylitis blood. Some of these motif variants have turned up before, in reports on reactive arthritis synovial fluid and blood.

Trimming cost V 0 bases and J 6 bases; bases outside gene matches: 7. Germline CDR1 reads DFQATT; CDR2 reads SNEGSKA (reference sequence). This CDR3 region has 16 residues. V gene TRBV20-1 combines with J gene TRBJ2-1, with TRBD2 matching over 11 bases. Sequencing used blood, either unsorted or a sorted T cell fraction (not recorded which). This TCR came from a male donor with ankylosing spondylitis or in good health (not recorded which). The CDR3 reads CSARDPATSGINEQFF. In nucleotides, the CDR3 is TGCAGTGCTAGAGATCCGGCGACTAGCGGGATCAATGAGCAGTTCTTC.